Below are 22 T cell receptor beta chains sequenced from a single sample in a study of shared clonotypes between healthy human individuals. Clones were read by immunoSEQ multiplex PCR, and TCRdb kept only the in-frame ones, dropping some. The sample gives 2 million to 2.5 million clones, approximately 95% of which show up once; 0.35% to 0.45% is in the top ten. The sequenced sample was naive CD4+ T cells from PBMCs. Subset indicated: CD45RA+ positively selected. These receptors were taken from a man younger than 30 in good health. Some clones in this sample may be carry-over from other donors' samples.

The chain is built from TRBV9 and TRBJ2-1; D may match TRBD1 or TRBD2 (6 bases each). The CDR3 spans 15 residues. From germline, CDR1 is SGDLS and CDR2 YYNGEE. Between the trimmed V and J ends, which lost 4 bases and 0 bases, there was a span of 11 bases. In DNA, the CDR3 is TGTGCCAGCAGCCTAGGGGGGACCTCCTACAATGAGCAGTTCTTC. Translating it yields CASSLGGTSYNEQFF.

Here the CDR3 DNA reads TGCGCCAGCAGCCAGCATTCCCTAGCGGGGCTCCAGGAGACCCAGTACTTC. Its protein product is CASSQHSLAGLQETQYF. This chain links TRBV5-1 with TRBJ2-5, with 9 positions matching TRBD2. The trim removed 4 bases at V and 5 bases at J, leaving 15 bases unmatched. The CDR3 runs to 17 residues. Germline V gene lookup returns CDR1 SGHRS and CDR2 YFSETQ.

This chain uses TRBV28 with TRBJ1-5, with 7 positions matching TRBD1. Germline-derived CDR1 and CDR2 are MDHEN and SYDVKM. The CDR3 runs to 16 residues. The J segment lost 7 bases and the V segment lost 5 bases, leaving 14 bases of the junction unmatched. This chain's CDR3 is CASSAPGQQKRQPQHF. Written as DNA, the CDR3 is TGTGCCAGCAGTGCACCGGGACAGCAAAAACGCCAGCCCCAGCATTTT.

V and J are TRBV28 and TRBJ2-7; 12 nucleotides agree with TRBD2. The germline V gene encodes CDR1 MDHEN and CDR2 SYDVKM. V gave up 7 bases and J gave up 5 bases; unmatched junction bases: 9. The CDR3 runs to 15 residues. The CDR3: CASMQTSGSLDEQYF. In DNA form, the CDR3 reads TGTGCCAGCATGCAGACTAGCGGGAGTCTAGACGAGCAGTACTTC.

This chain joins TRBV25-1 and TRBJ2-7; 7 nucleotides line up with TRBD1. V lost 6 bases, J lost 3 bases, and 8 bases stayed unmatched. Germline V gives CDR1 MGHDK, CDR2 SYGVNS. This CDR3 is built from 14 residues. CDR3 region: CASRHRDRLYEQYF. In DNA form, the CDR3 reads TGTGCCAGCAGGCACCGGGACAGACTCTACGAGCAGTACTTC.

The DNA of the CDR3 is TGTGCCAGCAGCTTAATGGGCCCCATGGGCACTGAAGCTTTCTTT. Translating it yields CASSLMGPMGTEAFF. The chain recombines TRBV7-3 with TRBJ1-1; D call uncertain. Per germline, CDR1 SGHTA and CDR2 FQGTGA. The CDR3 length is 15 residues. Trimming took off 1 base at V and 4 bases at J, with 13 bases between the two ends. The full variable domain, in which reference TRBV7-3 and TRBJ1-1 provide the parts outside the CDR3, is GAGVSQTPSNKVTEKGKYVELRCDPISGHTALYWYRQSLGQGPEFLIYFQGTGAADDSGLPNDRFFAVRPEGSVSTLKIQRTERGDSAVYLCASSLMGPMGTEAFFGQGTRLTVV.

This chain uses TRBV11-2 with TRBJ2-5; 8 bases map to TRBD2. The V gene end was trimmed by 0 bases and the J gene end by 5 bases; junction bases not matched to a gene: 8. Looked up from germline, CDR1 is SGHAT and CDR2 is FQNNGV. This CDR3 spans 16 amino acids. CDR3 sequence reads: CASSLDPNREGETQYF. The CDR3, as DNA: TGTGCCAGCAGCTTAGATCCCAACCGGGAGGGTGAGACCCAGTACTTC.

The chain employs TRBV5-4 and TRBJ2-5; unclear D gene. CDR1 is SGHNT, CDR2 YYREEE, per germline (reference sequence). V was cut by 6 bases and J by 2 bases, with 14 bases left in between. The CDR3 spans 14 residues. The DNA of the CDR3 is TGTGCCAGCACCCCGGAATACGGGCAAGAGACCCAGTACTTC. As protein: CASTPEYGQETQYF.

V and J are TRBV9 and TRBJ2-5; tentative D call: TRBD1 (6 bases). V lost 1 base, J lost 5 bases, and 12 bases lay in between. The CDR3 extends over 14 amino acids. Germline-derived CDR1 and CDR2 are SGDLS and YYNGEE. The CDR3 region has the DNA TGTGCCAGCAGCGTACAGGGGTTCGGGGAGACCCAGTACTTC. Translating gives CASSVQGFGETQYF.

The CDR3 bases are TGTGCCAGCAGTGATGAGGGGGGAAGCAATCAGCCCCAGCATTTT. Protein sequence: CASSDEGGSNQPQHF. The chain employs TRBV25-1 and TRBJ1-5, with D possibly TRBD1 on 6 matching bases. Trimming took 3 bases from V and 1 from J, leaving 10 bases between them. CDR1 is MGHDK, CDR2 SYGVNS, per germline. The CDR3 loop spans 15 amino acids.

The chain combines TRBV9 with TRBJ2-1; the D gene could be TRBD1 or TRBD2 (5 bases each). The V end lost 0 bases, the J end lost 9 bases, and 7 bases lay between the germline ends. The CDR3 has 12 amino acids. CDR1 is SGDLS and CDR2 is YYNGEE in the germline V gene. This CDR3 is CASSVEGTEQFF. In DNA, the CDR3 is TGTGCCAGCAGCGTAGAGGGGACTGAGCAGTTCTTC.

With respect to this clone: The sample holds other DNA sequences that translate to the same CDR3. The CDR3 sequence is CASSVVGVSTDTQYF. The DNA of the CDR3 is TGTGCCAGCAGCGTGGTAGGGGTGAGCACAGATACGCAGTATTTT. This chain links TRBV9 with TRBJ2-3; TRBD1 might be the D (5 bases). Trimming took off 2 bases at V and 0 bases at J, with 10 bases between the two ends. Germline V lookup: CDR1 SGDLS, CDR2 YYNGEE. The CDR3 contains 15 residues.

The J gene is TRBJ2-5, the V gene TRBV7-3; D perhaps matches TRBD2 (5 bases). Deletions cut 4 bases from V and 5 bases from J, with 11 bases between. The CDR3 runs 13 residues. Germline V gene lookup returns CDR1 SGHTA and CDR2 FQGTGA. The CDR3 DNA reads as TGTGCCAGCAGCTCCGGGGTCTTTGAGACCCAGTACTTC. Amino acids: CASSSGVFETQYF.

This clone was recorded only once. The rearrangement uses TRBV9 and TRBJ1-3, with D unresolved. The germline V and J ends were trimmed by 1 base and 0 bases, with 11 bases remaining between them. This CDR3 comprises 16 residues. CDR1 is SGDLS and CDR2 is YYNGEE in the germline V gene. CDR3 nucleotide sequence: TGTGCCAGCAGCGTAACAAGCGCGGCCTCTGGAAACACCATATATTTT. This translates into CASSVTSAASGNTIYF.

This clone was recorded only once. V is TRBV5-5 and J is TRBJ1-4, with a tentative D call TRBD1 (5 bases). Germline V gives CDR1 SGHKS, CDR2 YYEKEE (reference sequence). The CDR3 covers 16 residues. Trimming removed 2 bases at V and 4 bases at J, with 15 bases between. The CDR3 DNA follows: TGTGCCAGCAGCTTTCGCCTGACAGTGATTAATGAAAAACTGTTTTTT. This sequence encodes CASSFRLTVINEKLFF.

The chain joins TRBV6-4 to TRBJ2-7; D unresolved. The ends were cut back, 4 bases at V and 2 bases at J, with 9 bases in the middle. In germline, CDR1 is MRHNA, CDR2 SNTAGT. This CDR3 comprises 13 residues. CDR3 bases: TGTGCCAGCAGTGCCTACTGGCCCTACGAGCAGTACTTC. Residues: CASSAYWPYEQYF.

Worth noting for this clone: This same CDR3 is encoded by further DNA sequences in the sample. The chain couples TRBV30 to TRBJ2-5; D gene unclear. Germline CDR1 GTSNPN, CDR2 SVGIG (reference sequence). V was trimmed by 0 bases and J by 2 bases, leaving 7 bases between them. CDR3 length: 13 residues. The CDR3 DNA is TGTGCCTGGAGTGTACGCGTACAAGAGACCCAGTACTTC. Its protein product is CAWSVRVQETQYF. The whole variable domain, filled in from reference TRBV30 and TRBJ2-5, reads SQTIHQWPATLVQPVGSPLSLECTVEGTSNPNLYWYRQAAGRGLQLLFYSVGIGQISSEVPQNLSASRPQDRQFILSSKKLLLSDSGFYLCAWSVRVQETQYFGPGTRLLVL.

The CDR3 loop reads CASSAPLTGDQPQHF. The CDR3 bases are TGTGCCAGCAGTGCCCCACTCACAGGGGATCAGCCCCAGCATTTT. V is TRBV28 and J is TRBJ1-5; 7 bases line up with TRBD1. Germline-derived CDR1 and CDR2 are MDHEN and SYDVKM. The ends lost 5 bases at V and 5 bases at J; junction bases unmatched: 9. The CDR3 is 15 residues long.

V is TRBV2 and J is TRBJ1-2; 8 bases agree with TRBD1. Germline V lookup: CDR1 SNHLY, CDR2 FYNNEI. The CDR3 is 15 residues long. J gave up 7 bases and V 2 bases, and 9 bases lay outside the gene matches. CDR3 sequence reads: CASSESLGTGGGYTF. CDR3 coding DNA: TGTGCCAGCAGTGAATCCCTCGGGACAGGTGGTGGCTACACCTTC. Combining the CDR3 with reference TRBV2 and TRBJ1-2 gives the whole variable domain EPEVTQTPSHQVTQMGQEVILRCVPISNHLYFYWYRQILGQKVEFLVSFYNNEISEKSEIFDDQFSVERPDGSNFTLKIRSTKLEDSAMYFCASSESLGTGGGYTFGSGTRLTVV.

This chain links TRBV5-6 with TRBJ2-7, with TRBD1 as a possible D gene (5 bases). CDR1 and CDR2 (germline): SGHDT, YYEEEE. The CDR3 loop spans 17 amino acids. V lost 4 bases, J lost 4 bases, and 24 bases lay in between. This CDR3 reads CASSLVVPQGILYEQYF. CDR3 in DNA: TGTGCCAGCAGCCTGGTGGTCCCGCAGGGTATTTTGTACGAGCAGTACTTC.

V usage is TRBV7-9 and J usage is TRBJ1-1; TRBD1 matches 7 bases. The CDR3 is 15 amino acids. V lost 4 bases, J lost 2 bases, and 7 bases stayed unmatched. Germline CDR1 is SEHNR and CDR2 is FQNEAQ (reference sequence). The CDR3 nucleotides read TGTGCCAGCAGCTCCCCCGGGACAGCAAACACTGAAGCTTTCTTT. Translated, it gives CASSSPGTANTEAFF.

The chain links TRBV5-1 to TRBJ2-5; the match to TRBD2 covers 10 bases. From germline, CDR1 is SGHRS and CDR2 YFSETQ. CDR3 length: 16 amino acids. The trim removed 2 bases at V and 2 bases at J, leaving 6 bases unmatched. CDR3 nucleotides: TGCGCCAGCAGCTTAAAACTAGCGGGAAGACAAGAGACCCAGTACTTC. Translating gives CASSLKLAGRQETQYF.